Here is one T cell receptor beta chain with its context. What antigen it recognizes has not been identified. The input lacks base qualities; no much larger clone sits a single base away. In total, over 600 healthy bone marrow donors made up the cohort. At the time of sampling, all cohort members were nominally healthy, though unrecorded immune exposures were likely present. The donor was CMV seronegative and belonged to the group of around 400 seronegative cohort members. Each donor provided a peripheral blood sample, and peripheral blood mononuclear cells were used for TCR beta sequencing. The Qiagen DNeasy Blood Extraction Kit was used to extract genomic DNA from the blood cell samples. This sample is drawn from a study of cytomegalovirus exposure and HLA in healthy donors (dated by TCRdb to 2017 to 2019). As for the study more broadly: According to an earlier analysis of around 600 of the donors, about 179 million T cells yielded over 100 million unique TCR beta sequences and about 300 Gb of sequence data. About 280 gigabases of sequencing data and tens of millions of unique TCR sequences were included in an early release covering over 600 HLA-typed donors. Of the roughly 390 genotyped donors, 65% to 90% were placed in the genetic ancestry cluster associated with self-reported Caucasian donors. The study was designed to test whether signatures of past pathogen exposure could be identified by cataloging public T cell receptors. The study profiled the T cell repertoires of hundreds of subjects by immunosequencing and related them to cytomegalovirus serostatus. Along with the approximately 700-subject first cohort, a separate validation cohort of roughly 110 different subjects was used. High-throughput TCR immunosequencing, statistical association of individual TCRs with disease status, and machine learning were combined to predict cytomegalovirus infection status. A later analysis re-examined previously published TCR beta repertoires from more than 650 donors and added high-resolution HLA genotyping to investigate patterns of TCR occurrence. Rather than using new phenotypic data, the later analysis identified candidate immune exposures from TCR beta sequences and from how often those sequences occurred across donors. In an earlier analysis of 587 of the donors, high-throughput TCR beta sequencing was used to judge whether each TCR beta V gene segment behaved as functional or pseudogenic. Alongside the repertoire data, information on donor age, sex, ethnicity and CMV serostatus was compiled. A later genetic analysis took genome-wide SNP genotypes for about three fifths of the 666 donors and used that subset as a discovery cohort. All discovery cohort repertoires had been generated on a single sequencing platform. Class I and class II HLA loci were covered by the typing at four-digit resolution. The number of typed donors differed by locus: about 620-630 for A, B, C, DRB1 and DQB1; some 540 for DQA1; 606 for DPA1; and some 470 for DPB1. Roughly five DR-DQ haplotypes were handled as single units for association and clustering because linkage in the cohort was strong. Among about 400 genotyped donors of the cohort, an average of approximately 240,000 unique TCR beta nucleotide sequences was sequenced per donor, of which approximately 19% were non-productive.

Looking up the germline V gene yields CDR1 MNHNS and CDR2 SASEGT. Trimming leaves V shorter by 7 bases and J shorter by 6 bases, with the junction holding 9 bases beyond the gene matches. Measured from the cysteine to the phenylalanine, the CDR3 is 15 residues long. Solely the CDR3 DNA is kept, with 45 bases framed from the first base. On the study overall, not on this receptor specifically: V-gene and J-gene trimming of TCR beta chains was associated with a missense DCLRE1C variant in a later genetic analysis, and the association was replicated in an independent cohort. Only TCR beta chains were sequenced in this cohort, and the absence of alpha or paired-chain data limited detectable features. Broadly in line with IMGT annotations, most TCR beta V segments showed up in productive rearrangements about 87% or about 30% of the time in an earlier analysis of approximately 640 of the donors. The 87-base-pair reads could not distinguish some IMGT-functional V segments, including TRBV6-2 and TRBV6-3, so those segments were excluded. When HLA alleles, especially DR and DQ, strongly co-occurred, TCR associations were difficult to assign to individual alleles. In a later analysis, 16,951 TCR beta sequences were associated with specific HLA alleles at a false discovery rate of 0.05. Sequencing depth was assumed to be roughly uniform across donors in the presence/absence analyses, though that assumption may not hold. For the cohort, immune exposure information was limited to CMV serostatus. Linkage disequilibrium might explain the correlated functional status among segregating V segments, but an unknown experimental factor could not be excluded. The sequencing pipeline was judged likely to have produced a cluster of highly shared sequence variants as a technical artifact. According to a later analysis, parvovirus B19, influenza, CMV and Epstein-Barr virus appeared linked to several top co-occurrence clusters. Most TCR sequences were seen in very few donors, while some public TCRs were found in many individuals. In a later analysis, HLA-associated TCR beta chains showed more clonal expansion and lower generation probabilities than non-associated chains that were equally common. A further reported finding was that TCR beta sequences accurately predicted the HLA-A and HLA-B alleles for most subjects in the first cohort. According to a later genetic analysis, donors in an Asian-associated ancestry cluster had fewer N-insertions in productive TCRs than the roughly 670-donor mean. The classifier was reported to diagnose cytomegalovirus status with high specificity and sensitivity in both the original cohort and the validation cohort. Most CMV-associated TCR beta chains appeared to be HLA-restricted in a later analysis, and the HLA associations seemed to be driven largely by CMV exposure. Because HLA typing was missing for some donors at each locus, association tests included only the typed subset. The study gave a list of 150 to 200 TCR beta chains associated with cytomegalovirus. A later analysis found that TCR association rates varied across HLA loci, with DRB1 alleles showing the most associated TCRs and HLA-C alleles the fewest. The authors suggested that the approach could potentially be extended to other disease states and immunological phenotypes. Approximately 18 rarely observed V segments, including chromosome 9 orphons, were excluded from the earlier analysis of about 500 of the donors because counts were too low. In vitro tests confirmed that a few of the cytomegalovirus-associated TCR beta chains recognize cytomegalovirus antigens.

The receptor library was made with the immunoSEQ multiplex PCR assay. The multiplex PCR relied on a mix of 60 forward primers for TCR Vbeta segments and 13 reverse primers for TCR Jbeta segments. The CDR3 region of rearranged TCR beta genes was amplified from genomic DNA by a multiplex PCR assay. The amplified TCR beta libraries were sequenced on the Illumina HiSeq System as 87-base-pair reads. Per the source publication's procedure: In a later analysis, tens of millions of unique TCR beta chains were counted across the 500 to 850 repertoires, and roughly 11 million of these chains were shared by at least two donors. Raw reads were error-corrected and collapsed into unique sequences by a nearest-neighbor algorithm in which closely related sequences were merged to remove PCR and sequencing errors. To assign V, D and J gene segments, CDR3 sequences were aligned to IMGT reference sequences. For a sequence to be retained, a match of at least six nucleotides to both a V gene segment and a J gene segment was required. A rearrangement counted as productive if the CDR3 had no stop codons and remained in frame with V and J, and every other rearrangement counted as non-productive. CDR3 was defined according to IMGT convention as the region running from the second conserved V-encoded cysteine to the conserved J-encoded phenylalanine. The earlier analysis of about 590 of the donors excluded sequences that lacked an unambiguous match to a single V gene segment. In an earlier analysis of 450 to 700 of the donors, V segments were called functional above 56.7% productive rearrangements and were called segregating when the between-donor standard deviation exceeded 5%. A statistical classification framework was developed to diagnose cytomegalovirus status using the catalog of TCR beta chain sequences. V and J gene assignment, in a later analysis, came from comparing TCR nucleotide sequences with IMGT/GENE-DB human TR gene sequences. Using the TCRdist pipeline, a later analysis assigned CDR3 sequences along with most-parsimonious VDJ recombination scenarios. In a later analysis, every TCR beta chain was defined by the combination of its CDR3 amino acid sequence and its V-gene family, and reads without a unique V-gene family were dropped. In a later analysis, some 600 highly shared, low-generation-probability nucleotide sequences were removed to address suspected cross-contamination and a sequencing artifact. A later analysis calculated a clonal expansion index for each public chain from normalized within-repertoire ranks of inferred template counts. Generation probabilities in a later analysis came from a VDJ recombination model fitted to out-of-frame rearrangements, and those results were checked against IGoR. In a later analysis, hypergeometric tests were used to score TCR-TCR, TCR-HLA and TCR-CMV co-occurrence, with a repertoire-size bias correction applied to TCR pairs. In a later analysis, false discovery rates were estimated by permuting HLA or CMV assignments 20 times. A later analysis grouped co-occurring TCRs with DBSCAN, adding TCRdist sequence similarity when clustering within HLA-allele-positive subsets. Co-occurrence clustering excluded repertoires with fewer than 30,000 or more than 120,000 public chains, plus five with anomalous nucleotide sharing. The table comes from immuneACCESS by way of TCRdb, which keeps in-frame sequences with V and J called. Part of the clones is missing from these tables; in studies checked, under half for an unresolved V gene and the rest for unknown reasons. V and J calls and clone size are copied from that table; D and trimming were computed from the DNA. The sample data list about 82,000 clones, and around 77% of these were observed just once. The top ten clonotypes cover 3% to 3.5% of the sample.

The chain uses TRBV6-1 and TRBJ2-1; TRBD2 matches 10 bases in the middle. The sample consisted of PBMCs. The clonotype comes from a man aged 45-60 years in good health and CMV-seronegative. The nucleotide sequence reads TGTGCCAGCATCGGAGCAGCTAGCGGGGGCAATGAGCAGTTCTTC. It codes for CASIGAASGGNEQFF.